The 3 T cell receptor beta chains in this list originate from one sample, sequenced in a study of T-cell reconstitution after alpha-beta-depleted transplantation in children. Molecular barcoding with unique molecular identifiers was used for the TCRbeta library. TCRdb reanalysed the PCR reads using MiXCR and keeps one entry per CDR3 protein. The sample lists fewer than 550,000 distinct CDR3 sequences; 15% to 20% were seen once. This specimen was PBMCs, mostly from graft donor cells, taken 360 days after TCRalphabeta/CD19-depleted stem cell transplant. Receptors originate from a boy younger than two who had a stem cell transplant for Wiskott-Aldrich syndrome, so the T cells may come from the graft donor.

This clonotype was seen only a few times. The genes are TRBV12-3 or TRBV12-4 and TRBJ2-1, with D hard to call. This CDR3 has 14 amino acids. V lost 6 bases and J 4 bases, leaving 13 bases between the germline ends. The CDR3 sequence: CASSSVVRYNEQFF. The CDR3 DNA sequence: TGTGCCAGCAGCTCCGTTGTGCGGTACAATGAGCAGTTCTTC.

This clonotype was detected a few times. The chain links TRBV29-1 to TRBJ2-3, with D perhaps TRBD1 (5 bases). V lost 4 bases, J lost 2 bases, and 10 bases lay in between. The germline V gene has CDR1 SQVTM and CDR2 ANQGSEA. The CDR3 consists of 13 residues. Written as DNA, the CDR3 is TGCAGCGTTGGGGGCATAGTCACAGATACGCAGTATTTT. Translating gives CSVGGIVTDTQYF.

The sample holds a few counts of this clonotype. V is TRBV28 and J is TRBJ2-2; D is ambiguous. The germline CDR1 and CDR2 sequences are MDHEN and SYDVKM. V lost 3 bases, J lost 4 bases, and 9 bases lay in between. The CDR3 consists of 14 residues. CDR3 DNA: TGTGCCAGCAGTTTCCGGGCCTTCACCGGGGAGCTGTTTTTT. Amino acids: CASSFRAFTGELFF.